These 26 T cell receptor beta chains share one sample of origin, sequenced in a study of cytomegalovirus exposure and HLA in healthy donors. The PCR had 60 Vbeta and 13 Jbeta primers. Sequenced by immunoSEQ multiplex PCR; TCRdb stores in-frame clones only, minus some. The specimen's table records tens of thousands of clones. The sequenced material came from PBMCs. These receptors all stem from a woman aged 60-75 years in good health and CMV-seronegative.

This chain connects TRBV4-2 to TRBJ2-1; maybe TRBD2 (6 bases). Trimming stripped 0 bases from V and 10 bases from J, with 22 bases between. The V gene's germline CDR1 is LGHNA and CDR2 YNFKEQ. The CDR3 spans 17 residues. The CDR3 coding sequence is TGTGCCAGCAGCCAAGATTGGCTAGCGCTACCAACCGGGGAGCAGTTCTTC. Protein sequence: CASSQDWLALPTGEQFF.

This rearrangement joins TRBV4-1 to TRBJ2-5; 9 positions agree with TRBD2. The CDR3 is 15 residues long. Trimming removed 4 bases from V and 2 bases from J; junction bases left unmatched: 5. Germline V CDR1 and CDR2: MGHRA, YSYEKL. The CDR3 is CASSLLTSGQETQYF. In DNA, the CDR3 is TGCGCCAGCAGCCTTCTGACTAGCGGTCAAGAGACCCAGTACTTC.

The chain combines TRBV2 with TRBJ2-1, with TRBD2 matching over 7 bases. The CDR3 covers 13 residues. Germline V CDR1 and CDR2: SNHLY, FYNNEI. V dropped 7 bases and J dropped 5; count of bases not matched to a gene: 5. CDR3 in amino acids: CASMGTTHNEQFF. For the CDR3, the DNA is TGTGCCAGCATGGGGACTACACACAATGAGCAGTTCTTC.

V is TRBV19 and J is TRBJ1-5; TRBD1 matches at 9 bases. Germline CDR1 LNHDA, CDR2 SQIVND (reference sequence). This CDR3 is built from 13 residues. Germline trimming cut 11 bases from V and 7 bases from J; bases unmatched to any gene: 9. The CDR3 DNA follows: TGTGCCGGATCACCTACAGGGGGCCAGCCCCAGCATTTT. Translation: CAGSPTGGQPQHF. Variable domain in full (rest from reference TRBV19 and TRBJ1-5): DGGITQSPKYLFRKEGQNVTLSCEQNLNHDAMYWYRQDPGQGLRLIYYSQIVNDFQKGDIAEGYSVSREKKESFPLTVTSAQKNPTAFYLCAGSPTGGQPQHFGDGTRLSIL.

The chain links TRBV7-2 to TRBJ2-1; 8 bases are shared with TRBD2. CDR1 and CDR2 from the germline V gene are SGHTA and FQGNSA. The CDR3 length is 15 residues. V shed 5 bases and J 3 bases; nucleotides not matched to a gene: 6. As DNA, the CDR3 is TGTGCCAGCAGCAGTAGCGGGATGAACTACAATGAGCAGTTCTTC. It translates to CASSSSGMNYNEQFF.

The genes are TRBV29-1 and TRBJ2-3; TRBD2 matches at 8 bases. Germline CDR1 SQVTM, CDR2 ANQGSEA. The length of the CDR3 is 15 residues. V gave up 1 base and J gave up 4 bases; unmatched junction bases: 7. The CDR3 reads CSVEGTSIGPDTQYF. The CDR3 region has the DNA TGCAGCGTTGAAGGGACTAGCATCGGGCCAGATACGCAGTATTTT.

The genes are TRBV19 and TRBJ2-7; perhaps TRBD2 as D (5 bases). Germline V gene sequence: CDR1 LNHDA, CDR2 SQIVND (reference sequence). CDR3 length: 14 residues. With 3 bases removed from V and 0 bases from J, the gap between germline ends came to 9 bases. The CDR3 coding sequence is TGTGCCAGTAGTATTCCTGGGAGCTCCTACGAGCAGTACTTC. This sequence encodes CASSIPGSSYEQYF.

The chain couples TRBV23-1 to TRBJ2-7, with 8 bases lining up with TRBD2. TRBV23-1 is marked as an open reading frame, function uncertain. CDR3 length: 17 residues. Unmatched junction bases numbered 14, after V lost 2 bases and J lost 5 bases. The CDR3 reads CASSQNRGGAGFNEQYF. The DNA of the CDR3 is TGCGCCAGCAGTCAAAATCGGGGGGGAGCGGGATTTAACGAGCAGTACTTC.

The chain joins TRBV30 to TRBJ2-7, with 8 positions matching TRBD2. CDR3 length equals 15 residues. Per the germline V gene, CDR1 is GTSNPN and CDR2 is SVGIG (reference sequence). V shed 5 bases, J shed 5 bases, and the junction held 14 bases outside the gene matches. As DNA, the CDR3 is TGTGCCTGGGAGGGCTCGGCGGGAGGAGGAAACGAGCAGTACTTC. Its protein is CAWEGSAGGGNEQYF.

The rearrangement joins TRBV20-1 to TRBJ1-2; D is ambiguous. Germline CDR1 is DFQATT and CDR2 is SNEGSKA (reference sequence). This CDR3 region has 11 residues. V shed 3 bases and J shed 5 bases, with 7 bases lying between them. The CDR3 sequence is CSASLVYGYTF. DNA for the CDR3: TGCAGTGCTAGCTTAGTTTATGGCTACACCTTC.

This chain uses TRBV15 with TRBJ2-1, with no clear D. Per the germline V gene, CDR1 is LNHNV and CDR2 is YYDKDF (reference sequence). Trimming removed 0 bases from V and 9 bases from J, with 12 bases in between. This CDR3 comprises 14 residues. The CDR3 DNA is TGTGCCACCAGCAGAGATCTCCCGTCCCCTGAGCAGTTCTTC. The encoded protein is CATSRDLPSPEQFF.

The chain carries TRBV19 and TRBJ1-5; D uncertain. Looked up from germline, CDR1 is LNHDA and CDR2 is SQIVND (reference sequence). V was clipped by 5 bases and J by 2 bases, with 13 bases between them. The CDR3 loop spans 15 amino acids. The CDR3 nucleotides read TGTGCCAGTAGTCCGGGAGCACGGGGCAATCAGCCCCAGCATTTT. This gives the protein CASSPGARGNQPQHF. The variable domain in full, with the rest retrieved from reference TRBV19 and TRBJ1-5, is DGGITQSPKYLFRKEGQNVTLSCEQNLNHDAMYWYRQDPGQGLRLIYYSQIVNDFQKGDIAEGYSVSREKKESFPLTVTSAQKNPTAFYLCASSPGARGNQPQHFGDGTRLSIL.

The chain joins TRBV11-2 to TRBJ2-2; 13 positions agree with TRBD2. Per germline, CDR1 SGHAT and CDR2 FQNNGV. The CDR3 covers 16 residues. V was clipped by 4 bases and J by 6 bases; unmatched bases: 5. CDR3 DNA: TGTGCCAGCAGCTCAATACTAGCGGGAGGGCCCGGGGAGCTGTTTTTT. It specifies CASSSILAGGPGELFF.

The gene calls are TRBV28 and TRBJ1-1; D possibly corresponds to TRBD1 (6 bases). Germline values: CDR1 MDHEN, CDR2 SYDVKM. The CDR3 extends over 12 amino acids. Trimming shortened V by 6 bases and J by 8 bases, and 13 bases separated the two germline ends. The CDR3 sequence: CASSRTTGEAFF. The CDR3 coding sequence is TGTGCCAGCAGCCGAACAACAGGGGAAGCTTTCTTT.

The V call is TRBV29-1, the J call TRBJ2-7; D may be TRBD2 (6 bases). The germline V gene has CDR1 SQVTM and CDR2 ANQGSEA. V shed 6 bases and J shed 2 bases, with 11 bases lying between them. The CDR3 extends over 12 amino acids. CDR3 in amino acids: CSVVWGAYEQYF. CDR3 DNA sequence: TGCAGCGTCGTCTGGGGGGCCTACGAGCAGTACTTC.

As DNA, the CDR3 is TGCGCCAGCAGCTTGGTGCCGGGGAGGTTGGACACTGAAGCTTTCTTT. It codes for CASSLVPGRLDTEAFF. The chain recombines TRBV5-1 with TRBJ1-1; D is ambiguous. The germline V gene has CDR1 SGHRS and CDR2 YFSETQ. The CDR3 is 16 residues long. The V gene lost 0 bases and the J gene lost 3 bases, with 15 bases spanning the gap.

V and J are TRBV7-3 and TRBJ2-2; D remains ambiguous. Germline V gene sequence: CDR1 SGHTA, CDR2 FQGTGA. Trimming cost V 2 bases and J 0 bases, with 7 bases left between them. This CDR3 is 15 amino acids long. CDR3 DNA sequence: TGTGCCAGCAGCTTAGGAGCCACGAACACCGGGGAGCTGTTTTTT. Residues: CASSLGATNTGELFF. The full variable domain, completed using reference TRBV7-3 and TRBJ2-2, is GAGVSQTPSNKVTEKGKYVELRCDPISGHTALYWYRQSLGQGPEFLIYFQGTGAADDSGLPNDRFFAVRPEGSVSTLKIQRTERGDSAVYLCASSLGATNTGELFFGEGSRLTVL.

V and J are TRBV28 and TRBJ2-7; 11 bases match TRBD2. Germline CDR1 reads MDHEN; CDR2 reads SYDVKM. The CDR3 consists of 17 residues. With V trimmed by 3 bases and J by 0 bases, 7 bases remained unmatched. The CDR3 DNA reads TGTGCCAGCAGTTTCCCCCCTAGCGGGAGGTACTCCTACGAGCAGTACTTC. It encodes CASSFPPSGRYSYEQYF.

This chain connects TRBV6-5 to TRBJ2-7, with D tentatively TRBD1 (6 bases). V was clipped by 2 bases and J by 2 bases, with 13 bases between them. The CDR3 is 15 residues long. Germline lookup yields CDR1 MNHEY and CDR2 SVGAGI. The CDR3 nucleotides are TGTGCCAGCAGTTACGCAGGGGCGCAAACCTACGAGCAGTACTTC. Its translation: CASSYAGAQTYEQYF.

This chain uses TRBV5-1 with TRBJ2-6; the match to TRBD1 covers 10 bases. Losses at the gene ends were 5 bases for V and 0 bases for J; bases not matched to a gene: 8. CDR3 length: 18 amino acids. Per germline, CDR1 SGHRS and CDR2 YFSETQ. The CDR3 reads CASRLRTGGYSGANVLTF. The CDR3 DNA follows: TGCGCCAGCAGACTTCGGACAGGGGGATACTCTGGGGCCAACGTCCTGACTTTC.

The chain uses TRBV27 and TRBJ2-7, with TRBD1 identical over 10 bases. Germline values: CDR1 MNHEY, CDR2 SMNVEV (reference sequence). V lost 8 bases to trimming and J lost 2 bases; unmatched junction nucleotides: 9. CDR3 length equals 15 residues. The CDR3 loop reads CASSPDRGQTYEQYF. The CDR3 DNA sequence: TGTGCCAGCTCGCCCGACAGGGGGCAGACCTACGAGCAGTACTTC.

This sequence joins TRBV28 and TRBJ2-1; 10 nucleotides line up with TRBD2. From germline, CDR1 is MDHEN and CDR2 SYDVKM. V lost 6 bases to trimming and J lost 7 bases; unmatched junction nucleotides: 12. The CDR3 loop spans 16 amino acids. CDR3 DNA sequence: TGTGCCAGCAGGTCCGCCGGGACTAGCGTAGAAAATGAGCAGTTCTTC. Amino acid sequence: CASRSAGTSVENEQFF.

Turning to this clone: Mismatch with germline at one junction end may stem from a read error. The J gene is TRBJ1-2, the V gene TRBV7-2; a possible D gene is TRBD1 (6 bases). Germline lookup yields CDR1 SGHTA and CDR2 FQGNSA. The CDR3 is made up of 12 amino acids. The DNA for the CDR3 is TGTGCCAGCAGCTTAGGCTGGGTACCAGGGGCATTC. Amino acid sequence: CASSLGWVPGAF.

This chain links TRBV29-1 with TRBJ1-1; no definite D call. With 3 bases removed from V and 4 bases from J, the gap between germline ends came to 18 bases. Germline CDR1 is SQVTM and CDR2 is ANQGSEA. The CDR3 is 15 residues long. In DNA form, the CDR3 reads TGCAGCGTTGAGGAGGGAGGGCTAGGTAGCACTGAAGCTTTCTTT. Amino acids: CSVEEGGLGSTEAFF.

To note about this clone: One end of the junction is discordant with germline, which a read error may explain. This chain joins TRBV7-9 and TRBJ2-7; possible D gene TRBD2, 6 bases. CDR3 length: 15 amino acids. The germline V gene encodes CDR1 SEHNR and CDR2 FQNEAQ (reference sequence). CDR3 nucleotides: TGTGCCAGCAGCGTAGCGGATCTAGTTTCCTACGAGCAGTACTTC. Amino acid sequence: CASSVADLVSYEQYF.

This chain joins TRBV7-9 and TRBJ1-4, with TRBD1 matching over 9 bases. The germline V gene encodes CDR1 SEHNR and CDR2 FQNEAQ (reference sequence). J lost 8 bases, V lost 5 bases, and 18 bases had no gene match. This CDR3 has 18 residues. DNA of the CDR3: TGTGCCAGCAGCCCTACCGCCGGGACAGGGCTGTATCGGGAAAAACTGTTTTTT. Translated, it gives CASSPTAGTGLYREKLFF.